This T cell receptor (beta chain) appears in the sequencing data of a study of neoadjuvant nivolumab and ipilimumab in lung cancer. TCRdb's table, derived via immunoSEQ multiplex PCR, lists solely in-frame clones and lacks some. The table has 2,500 to 3,000 clones, 75% to 90% seen once. V lost 4 bases to trimming and J lost 5 bases; unmatched junction nucleotides: 17. The CDR3 spans 18 residues. Germline CDR1 and CDR2: SGHDT and YYEEEE. The rearrangement links TRBV5-6 to TRBJ1-2; 10 nucleotides align to TRBD1. This sequence originates from an adult with non-small cell lung cancer. The source was tumor tissue, collected before neoadjuvant nivolumab, alone or with ipilimumab. For the CDR3, the DNA is TGTGCCAGCAGCCCGCCAAGGGACAGGGGACTCCAGGCGTATGGCTACACCTTC. It encodes CASSPPRDRGLQAYGYTF.